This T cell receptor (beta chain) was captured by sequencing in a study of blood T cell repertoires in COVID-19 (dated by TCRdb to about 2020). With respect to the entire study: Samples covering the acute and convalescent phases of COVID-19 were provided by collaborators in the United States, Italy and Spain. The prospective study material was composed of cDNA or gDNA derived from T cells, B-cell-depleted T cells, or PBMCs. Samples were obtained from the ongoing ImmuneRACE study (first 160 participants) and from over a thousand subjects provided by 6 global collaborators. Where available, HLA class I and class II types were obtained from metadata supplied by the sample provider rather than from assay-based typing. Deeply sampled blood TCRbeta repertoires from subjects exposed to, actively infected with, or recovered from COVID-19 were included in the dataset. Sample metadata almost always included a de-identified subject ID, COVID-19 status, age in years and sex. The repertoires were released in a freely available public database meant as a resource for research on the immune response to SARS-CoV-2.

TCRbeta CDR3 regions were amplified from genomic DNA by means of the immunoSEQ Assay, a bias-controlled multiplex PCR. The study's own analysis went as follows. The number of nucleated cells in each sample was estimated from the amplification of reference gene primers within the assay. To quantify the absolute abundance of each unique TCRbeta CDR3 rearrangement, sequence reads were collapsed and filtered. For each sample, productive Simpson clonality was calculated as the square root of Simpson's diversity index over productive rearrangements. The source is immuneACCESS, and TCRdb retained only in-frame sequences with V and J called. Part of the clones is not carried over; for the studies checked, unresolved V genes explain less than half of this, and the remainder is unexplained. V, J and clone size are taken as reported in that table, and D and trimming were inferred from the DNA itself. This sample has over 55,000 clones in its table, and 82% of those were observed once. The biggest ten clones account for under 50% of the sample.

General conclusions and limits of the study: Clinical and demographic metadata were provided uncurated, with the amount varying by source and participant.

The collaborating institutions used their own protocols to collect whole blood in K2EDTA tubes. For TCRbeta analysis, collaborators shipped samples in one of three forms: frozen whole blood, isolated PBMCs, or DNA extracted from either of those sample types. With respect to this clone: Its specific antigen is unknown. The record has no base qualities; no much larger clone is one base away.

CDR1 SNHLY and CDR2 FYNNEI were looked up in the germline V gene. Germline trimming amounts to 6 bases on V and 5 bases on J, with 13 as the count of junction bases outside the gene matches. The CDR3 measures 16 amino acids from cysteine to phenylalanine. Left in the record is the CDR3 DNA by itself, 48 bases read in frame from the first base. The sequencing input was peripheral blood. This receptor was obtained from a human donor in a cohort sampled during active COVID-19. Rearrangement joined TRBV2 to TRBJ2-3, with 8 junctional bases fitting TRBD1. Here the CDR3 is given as CASRGQWTGYRDTQYF. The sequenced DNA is TGTGCCAGCAGGGGCCAATGGACAGGGTATAGAGATACGCAGTATTTT.